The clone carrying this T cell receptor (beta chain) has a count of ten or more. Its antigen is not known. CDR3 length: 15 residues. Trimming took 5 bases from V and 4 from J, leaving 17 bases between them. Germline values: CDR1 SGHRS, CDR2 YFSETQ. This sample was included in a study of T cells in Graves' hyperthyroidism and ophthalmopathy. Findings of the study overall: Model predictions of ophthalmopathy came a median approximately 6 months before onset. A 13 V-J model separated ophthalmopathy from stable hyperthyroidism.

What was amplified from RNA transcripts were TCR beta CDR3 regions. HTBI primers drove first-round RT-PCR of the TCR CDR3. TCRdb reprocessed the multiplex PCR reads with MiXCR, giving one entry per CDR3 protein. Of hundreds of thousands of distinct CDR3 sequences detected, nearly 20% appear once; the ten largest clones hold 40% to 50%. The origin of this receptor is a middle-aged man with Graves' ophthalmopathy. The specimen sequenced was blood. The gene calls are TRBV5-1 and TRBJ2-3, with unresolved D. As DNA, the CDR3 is TGCGCCAGCAGGAAGTATCCGAACCAGGCAGATACGCAGTATTTT. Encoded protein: CASRKYPNQADTQYF. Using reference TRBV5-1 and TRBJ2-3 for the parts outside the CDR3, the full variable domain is KAGVTQTPRYLIKTRGQQVTLSCSPISGHRSVSWYQQTPGQGLQFLFEYFSETQRNKGNFPGRFSGRQFSNSRSEMNVSTLELGDSALYLCASRKYPNQADTQYFGPGTRLTVL.